A single T cell receptor (beta chain) is shown here with its context. Its matching antigen is unknown. Germline V lookup: CDR1 LNHDA, CDR2 SQIVND (reference sequence). The CDR3 is 12 residues long. Trimming took off 5 bases at V and 3 bases at J, with 7 bases between the two ends. Healthy bone marrow donors made up the donors. In the PCR, 60 Vbeta and 13 Jbeta primers were used. Method: immunoSEQ multiplex PCR; TCRdb's copy keeps in-frame clones and lacks some. The listing contains about 170,000 clones. This entry is derived from a study of cytomegalovirus exposure and HLA in healthy donors. Study-level results: Indistinguishable V segments, including TRBV6-2 and TRBV6-3, were excluded.

This chain links TRBV19 with TRBJ1-1, with D possibly being TRBD1 (5 bases). The sequence was collected from an older woman in good health and CMV-seronegative. The source material was PBMCs. The DNA of the CDR3 is TGTGCCAGTAGTCGACAGTACACTGAAGCTTTCTTT. It encodes CASSRQYTEAFF.